A selection of T cell receptor beta chains follows, all from one sample in a study of T cell responses to AZD1222 COVID-19 vaccine. The data were produced by immunoSEQ multiplex PCR, yet TCRdb's version contains in-frame clones alone and is incomplete. The table lists 150,000 to 200,000 clones, 85% to 90% of them singletons. The sequenced sample was peripheral blood, obtained 28 days after the second AZD1222 dose. These receptors originate from an adult who received the AZD1222 COVID-19 vaccine. Each CDR3 is given with its conserved first and last residue. Each record gives: V gene, CDR3 length, J gene, clone size, D gene, CDR3 DNA, CDR3 protein. D genes are given only for firm matches. Expanded clones get a size class; other rows say once, few or many, or leave the size out.

TRBV19	11	TRBJ1-2	-	TRBD1	TGTGCCGGACAGGATAACTATGGCTACACCTTC	CAGQDNYGYTF
TRBV28	12	TRBJ1-5	few	-	TGTGCCAGCAGTCTGGTACAAGGGCCCCAGCATTTT	CASSLVQGPQHF
TRBV3-1/TRBV3-2	15	TRBJ1-4	-	-	TGTGCCAGCAGCCAAGATGAAAGGTCCAATGAAAAACTGTTTTTT	CASSQDERSNEKLFF
TRBV6-1	15	TRBJ1-2	once	-	TGTGCCAGCAGTGAAGGTTGGGGGCGAAACTATGGCTACACCTTC	CASSEGWGRNYGYTF
TRBV24-1	14	TRBJ2-1	-	TRBD1	TGTGCCACCAGAGGGACAGGGACTTACAATGAGCAGTTCTTC	CATRGTGTYNEQFF
TRBV3-1/TRBV3-2	20	TRBJ1-3	-	TRBD1	TGTGCCAGCAGCCAAGGCCCGGGACAGGGAGGGCTCTACTCTGGAAACACCATATATTTT	CASSQGPGQGGLYSGNTIYF
TRBV6-2/TRBV6-3	15	TRBJ1-4	-	-	TGTGCCAGCAGTTACTCCCAGGGGCCGGGGGAAAAACTGTTTTTT	CASSYSQGPGEKLFF
TRBV7-8	14	TRBJ1-1	-	-	TGTGCCAGCAGCCCACCCGGGATTAACACTGAAGCTTTCTTT	CASSPPGINTEAFF
TRBV5-1	14	TRBJ2-3	once	-	TGCGCCAGCAGCGCCCGACAACGCACAGATACGCAGTATTTT	CASSARQRTDTQYF
TRBV19	12	TRBJ1-2	-	-	TGTGCCAGTACCCCCCTCGGGGGGGGCTACACCTTC	CASTPLGGGYTF
TRBV12-3/TRBV12-4	13	TRBJ1-1	few	-	TGTGCCAGCAGTTTAGCAGACAGACCTGAAGCTTTCTTT	CASSLADRPEAFF
TRBV4-3	14	TRBJ2-7	-	-	TGCGCCAGCAGCCAAGTCGGGGGAGGCTACGAGCAGTACTTC	CASSQVGGGYEQYF
TRBV6-5	13	TRBJ1-1	-	-	TGTGCCAGCAGTTACTGGGGGGAGACTGAAGCTTTCTTT	CASSYWGETEAFF
TRBV5-1	16	TRBJ1-3	-	-	TGCGCCAGCAGCAAGGGGGATAGACCAGCTGGAAACACCATATATTTT	CASSKGDRPAGNTIYF
TRBV18	15	TRBJ1-3	once	-	TGTGCCAGCTCACCCCAAGACATTCACGCGGACACCATATATTTT	CASSPQDIHADTIYF
TRBV29-1	11	TRBJ2-5	-	-	TGCTCCTGGGGGTACCAAGAGACCCAGTACTTC	CSWGYQETQYF
TRBV30	11	TRBJ2-7	-	TRBD1	TGTGCCTGGGATACAGGGGGAGTGCAGTACTTC	CAWDTGGVQYF
TRBV6-6	15	TRBJ1-4	-	-	TGTGCCAGCAGTGATGGACGGCGAACTAATGAAAAACTGTTTTTT	CASSDGRRTNEKLFF
TRBV19	16	TRBJ1-4	once	TRBD1	TGTGCCAGTAGTCTTCACCTGACAGGGGTTAATGAAAAACTGTTTTTT	CASSLHLTGVNEKLFF
TRBV6-5	13	TRBJ1-6	-	-	TGTGCCAGCAGCCCCGGGAGCGCTTCACCCCTCCACTTT	CASSPGSASPLHF
TRBV6-5	14	TRBJ2-2	-	-	TGTGCCAGCATTCTCACCCAGAACACCGGGGAGCTGTTTTTT	CASILTQNTGELFF
TRBV9	15	TRBJ1-2	-	TRBD1	TGTGCCAGCAGCCCGGCGACAGGGGCCCACTATGGCTACACCTTC	CASSPATGAHYGYTF